The 21 T cell receptor beta chains presented below share a single source sample, sequenced in a study of blood T cell repertoires in COVID-19. The data were produced by immunoSEQ multiplex PCR, yet TCRdb's version contains in-frame clones alone and is incomplete. The table shows 60,000 to 80,000 clones, with around 89% occurring only once. Material for sequencing was peripheral blood. Receptors were obtained from a man in his 60s with acute or convalescent COVID-19.

The V call is TRBV7-8, the J call TRBJ1-2; D might be TRBD1 (6 bases). Trimming took 3 bases from V and 7 from J, leaving 18 bases between them. Germline assignment: CDR1 SGHVS and CDR2 FQNEAQ. The length of the CDR3 is 15 residues. For the CDR3, the DNA is TGTGCCAGCAGCTTGGACAGACTCCGCGCGGGTGGCTACACCTTC. This translates into CASSLDRLRAGGYTF.

This chain uses TRBV5-4 with TRBJ2-1, with D unclear. Germline CDR1 is SGHNT and CDR2 is YYREEE (reference sequence). V dropped 2 bases and J dropped 5 bases, with 5 bases sitting between them. The CDR3 is made up of 12 amino acids. Written as DNA, the CDR3 is TGTGCCAGCAGCTTAGCTGACAATGAGCAGTTCTTC. Translated: CASSLADNEQFF.

The chain uses TRBV5-4 and TRBJ2-7; no clear D gene. The ends were cut back, 1 base at V and 2 bases at J, with 7 bases in the middle. CDR1 and CDR2 (germline): SGHNT, YYREEE (reference sequence). The CDR3 covers 13 residues. The DNA for the CDR3 is TGTGCCAGCAGCTTGCCTCCGGCCTACGAGCAGTACTTC. This encodes CASSLPPAYEQYF.

The chain recombines TRBV6-5 with TRBJ1-2, with a tentative D call TRBD1 (5 bases). The V end was cut by 5 bases, the J end by 6 bases, with 13 bases between. Looked up from germline, CDR1 is MNHEY and CDR2 is SVGAGI. CDR3 size: 13 residues. Here the CDR3 reads CASSHQGGNGYTF. CDR3 coding DNA: TGTGCCAGCAGTCACCAGGGAGGAAATGGCTACACCTTC.

The chain employs TRBV9 and TRBJ1-1; 7 bases are shared with TRBD1. The length of the CDR3 is 15 residues. Germline loops: CDR1 SGDLS, CDR2 YYNGEE. J gave up 4 bases and V 1 base, and 7 bases lay outside the gene matches. CDR3 residues: CASSVRAGGSTEAFF. The CDR3 bases are TGTGCCAGCAGCGTACGGGCAGGGGGTAGCACTGAAGCTTTCTTT.

V usage is TRBV7-9 and J usage is TRBJ1-2, with 7 bases aligning to TRBD1. CDR1 is SEHNR, CDR2 FQNEAQ, per germline (reference sequence). V lost 6 bases, J lost 0 bases, and 10 bases stayed unmatched. This CDR3 region has 16 residues. As DNA, the CDR3 is TGTGCCAGCAGACCTACAGGGGACGGGACTAACTATGGCTACACCTTC. This sequence encodes CASRPTGDGTNYGYTF.

The chain links TRBV4-2 to TRBJ2-3, with 8 bases aligning to TRBD2. The CDR3 has 17 residues. The V gene's germline CDR1 is LGHNA and CDR2 YNFKEQ. V trimming: 6 bases; J trimming: 0 bases; junction bases outside the gene matches: 11. CDR3 region: CASSWASGSSSTDTQYF. The DNA for the CDR3 is TGTGCCAGCAGTTGGGCTAGCGGGTCATCTAGCACAGATACGCAGTATTTT.

This clone was detected only once. The CDR3 sequence: CASTQGTPQYF. The CDR3 DNA sequence: TGTGCCAGCACCCAAGGGACTCCCCAGTACTTC. The rearrangement uses TRBV7-9 and TRBJ2-7; D might be TRBD2 (6 bases). V lost 7 bases and J lost 10, with 14 bases in between. Per the germline V gene, CDR1 is SEHNR and CDR2 is FQNEAQ (reference sequence). The CDR3 loop spans 11 amino acids.

The sample holds a few counts of this clone. The chain recombines TRBV5-1 with TRBJ2-7; 7 bases fit TRBD1. The CDR3 is 14 residues long. Trimming at V came to 2 bases and at J to 3 bases, leaving 5 bases not matched to a gene. Germline V gene lookup returns CDR1 SGHRS and CDR2 YFSETQ. The CDR3 nucleotides read TGCGCCAGCAGCTTCACCGGGACAGTCTACGAGCAGTACTTC. Its protein is CASSFTGTVYEQYF.

The rearrangement uses TRBV5-4 and TRBJ2-1; 7 bases fit TRBD1. V shed 4 bases, J shed 2 bases, and the junction held 3 bases outside the gene matches. The germline CDR1 and CDR2 sequences are SGHNT and YYREEE (reference sequence). This CDR3 is built from 14 residues. This CDR3 is CASSPGTAYNEQFF. The CDR3 DNA reads as TGTGCCAGCAGCCCCGGGACAGCCTACAATGAGCAGTTCTTC.

At least ten counts were recorded for this clone. The genes are TRBV4-1 and TRBJ1-5, with D perhaps matching TRBD1 (5 bases). CDR1 MGHRA and CDR2 YSYEKL come from the germline V gene. The CDR3 is made up of 17 amino acids. The germline V and J ends were trimmed by 0 bases and 2 bases, with 14 bases remaining between them. The CDR3 sequence is CASSQDQGEVGNQPQHF. The CDR3 DNA is TGCGCCAGCAGCCAAGATCAAGGGGAGGTGGGCAATCAGCCCCAGCATTTT.

The V call is TRBV3-1 (or the pseudogene TRBV3-2), the J call TRBJ1-3; 8 bases agree with TRBD1. After removal of 3 bases from V and 3 bases from J, the junction contained 7 bases not matched to a gene. The CDR3 covers 16 residues. CDR1 and CDR2 (germline): LGHDT, YNNKEL (reference sequence). The CDR3 DNA reads as TGTGCCAGCAGCCAGCCGGACAGGGAGGATGGAAACACCATATATTTT. This sequence encodes CASSQPDREDGNTIYF.

The J gene is TRBJ1-1, the V gene TRBV27; 7 positions agree with TRBD1. The CDR3 contains 15 residues. Trimming took 1 base from V and 1 from J; bases not matched to a gene: 3. Germline loops: CDR1 MNHEY, CDR2 SMNVEV (reference sequence). The CDR3 loop is CASSLLGQANTEAFF. The CDR3 DNA reads TGTGCCAGCAGTTTATTAGGACAGGCGAACACTGAAGCTTTCTTT.

The chain links TRBV6-6 to TRBJ2-7; 8 bases fit TRBD2. This CDR3 spans 15 amino acids. Germline assignment: CDR1 MNHNY and CDR2 SVGAGI (reference sequence). Trimming removed 6 bases from V and 4 bases from J; junction bases left unmatched: 11. The CDR3 spells CASSKPGLGTYEQYF. CDR3 in DNA: TGTGCCAGCAGCAAACCGGGACTAGGGACATACGAGCAGTACTTC.

The rearrangement joins TRBV7-9 to TRBJ2-2; TRBD1 matches 9 bases. J was trimmed by 5 bases and V by 1 base; bases with no gene match: 2. This CDR3 region has 15 residues. CDR1 is SEHNR and CDR2 is FQNEAQ in the germline V gene (reference sequence). The CDR3 reads CASSLGGQGTGELFF. The CDR3 coding sequence is TGTGCCAGCAGCTTAGGGGGACAGGGAACCGGGGAGCTGTTTTTT.

The chain uses TRBV7-8 and TRBJ2-3, with 12 positions matching TRBD2. The CDR3 runs 16 residues. V shed 4 bases and J 6 bases; nucleotides not matched to a gene: 8. The germline gives CDR1 SGHVS, CDR2 FQNEAQ. For the CDR3, the DNA is TGTGCCAGCAGCTCTGGGGCTAGCGGGGGGGTGGATACGCAGTATTTT. As protein: CASSSGASGGVDTQYF.

The chain employs TRBV11-2 and TRBJ2-6, with D hard to call. Germline assignment: CDR1 SGHAT and CDR2 FQNNGV. This CDR3 region has 15 residues. V was trimmed by 5 bases and J by 0 bases, leaving 8 bases between them. The CDR3, as DNA: TGTGCCAGCAGCACACAGATCTCTGGGGCCAACGTCCTGACTTTC. Translation gives CASSTQISGANVLTF. Combining the CDR3 with reference TRBV11-2 and TRBJ2-6 gives the whole variable domain EAGVAQSPRYKIIEKRQSVAFWCNPISGHATLYWYQQILGQGPKLLIQFQNNGVVDDSQLPKDRFSAERLKGVDSTLKIQPAKLEDSAVYLCASSTQISGANVLTFGAGSRLTVL.

The rearrangement links TRBV2 to TRBJ2-5; TRBD2 aligns across 10 bases. With V trimmed by 7 bases and J by 5 bases, 13 bases remained unmatched. The CDR3 covers 16 residues. Germline V gene lookup returns CDR1 SNHLY and CDR2 FYNNEI. The CDR3 DNA sequence: TGTGCCAGCAAACTCGCTAGCGGGAGCCCTAGGGAGACCCAGTACTTC. Translation gives CASKLASGSPRETQYF.

The chain employs TRBV4-1 and TRBJ1-2; 8 nucleotides line up with TRBD1. The CDR3 consists of 12 residues. With V trimmed by 5 bases and J by 4 bases, 0 bases remained unmatched. Germline assignment: CDR1 MGHRA and CDR2 YSYEKL. The CDR3 DNA sequence: TGCGCCAGCAGCGACAGGGGCTATGGCTACACCTTC. Amino acid sequence: CASSDRGYGYTF.

The genes are TRBV3-1 (or the pseudogene TRBV3-2) and TRBJ2-1, with D possibly TRBD2 on 5 matching bases. The CDR3 length is 16 residues. Trimming pared 0 bases from V and 3 bases from J, leaving 12 bases between. The germline CDR1 and CDR2 sequences are LGHDT and YNNKEL (reference sequence). The CDR3 bases are TGTGCCAGCAGCCAAGATTCTGCTAGCCTCTACAATGAGCAGTTCTTC. Its protein product is CASSQDSASLYNEQFF.

The rearrangement links TRBV5-1 to TRBJ2-7; 9 nucleotides agree with TRBD1. The germline CDR1 and CDR2 sequences are SGHRS and YFSETQ. V shed 4 bases and J 2 bases; nucleotides not matched to a gene: 10. The CDR3 has 16 amino acids. The DNA of the CDR3 is TGCGCCAGCAGCGTTATGGGGACAGGGACAACCTACGAGCAGTACTTC. It encodes CASSVMGTGTTYEQYF.